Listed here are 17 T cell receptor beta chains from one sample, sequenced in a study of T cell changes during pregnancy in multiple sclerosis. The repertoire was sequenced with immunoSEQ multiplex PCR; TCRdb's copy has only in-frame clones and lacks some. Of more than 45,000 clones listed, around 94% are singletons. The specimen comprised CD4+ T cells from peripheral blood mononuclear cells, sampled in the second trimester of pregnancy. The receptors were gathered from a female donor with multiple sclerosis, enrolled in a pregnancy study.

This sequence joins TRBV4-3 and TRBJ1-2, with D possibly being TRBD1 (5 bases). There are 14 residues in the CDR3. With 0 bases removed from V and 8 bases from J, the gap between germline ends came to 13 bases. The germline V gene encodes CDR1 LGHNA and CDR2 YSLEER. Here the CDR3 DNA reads TGCGCCAGCAGCCAAGATCCTGGGGCCCGAGGCTACACCTTC. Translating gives CASSQDPGARGYTF.

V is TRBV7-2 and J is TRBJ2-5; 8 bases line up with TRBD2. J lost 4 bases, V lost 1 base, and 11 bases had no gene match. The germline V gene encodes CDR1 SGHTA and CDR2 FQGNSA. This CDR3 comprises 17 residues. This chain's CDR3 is CASSLGLAGAGGETQYF. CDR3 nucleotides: TGTGCCAGCAGCTTAGGGCTGGCGGGGGCGGGGGGAGAGACCCAGTACTTC.

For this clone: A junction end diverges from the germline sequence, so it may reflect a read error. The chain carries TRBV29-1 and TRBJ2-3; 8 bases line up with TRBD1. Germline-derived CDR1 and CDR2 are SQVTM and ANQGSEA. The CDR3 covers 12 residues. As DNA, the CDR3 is TGTGGACAGGGCTCTAGCACAGATACGCAGTATTTT. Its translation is CGQGSSTDTQYF.

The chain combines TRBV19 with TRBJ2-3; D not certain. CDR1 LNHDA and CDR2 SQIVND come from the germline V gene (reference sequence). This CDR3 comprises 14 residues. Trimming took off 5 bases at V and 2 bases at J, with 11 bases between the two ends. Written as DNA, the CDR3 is TGTGCCAGTAGTCTCCGCGGCCTCACAGATACGCAGTATTTT. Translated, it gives CASSLRGLTDTQYF.

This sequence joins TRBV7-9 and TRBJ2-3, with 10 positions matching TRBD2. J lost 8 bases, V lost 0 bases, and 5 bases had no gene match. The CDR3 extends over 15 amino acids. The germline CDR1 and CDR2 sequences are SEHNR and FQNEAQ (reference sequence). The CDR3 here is CASSLAGTSAGTQYF. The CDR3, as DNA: TGTGCCAGCAGCTTAGCCGGGACTAGCGCCGGTACGCAGTATTTT.

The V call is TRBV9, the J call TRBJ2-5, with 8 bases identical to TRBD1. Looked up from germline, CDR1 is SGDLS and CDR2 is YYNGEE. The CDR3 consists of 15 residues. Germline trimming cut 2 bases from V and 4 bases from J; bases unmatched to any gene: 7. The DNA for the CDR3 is TGTGCCAGCAGCGTTTCAGGGGGCAGGGGAGAGACCCAGTACTTC. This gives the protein CASSVSGGRGETQYF.

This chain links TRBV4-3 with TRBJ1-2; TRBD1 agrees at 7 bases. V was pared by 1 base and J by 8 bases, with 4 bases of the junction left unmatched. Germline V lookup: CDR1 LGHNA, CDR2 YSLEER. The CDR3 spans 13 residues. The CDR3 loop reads CASSQGRQGGYTF. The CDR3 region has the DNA TGCGCCAGCAGCCAAGGACGACAGGGAGGCTACACCTTC.

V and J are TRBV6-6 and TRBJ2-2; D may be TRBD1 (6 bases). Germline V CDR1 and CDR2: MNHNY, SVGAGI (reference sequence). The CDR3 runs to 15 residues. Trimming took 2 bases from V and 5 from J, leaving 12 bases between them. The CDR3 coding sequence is TGTGCCAGCAGTTACAAACAGGGTAAAACCGGGGAGCTGTTTTTT. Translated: CASSYKQGKTGELFF.

CDR3 region: CASSQEGLGVDTQYF. The CDR3 nucleotides are TGCGCCAGCAGCCAAGAGGGACTAGGTGTAGATACGCAGTATTTT. The V gene is TRBV4-1, the J gene TRBJ2-3, with TRBD2 matching over 8 bases. Trimming cost V 0 bases and J 5 bases; bases outside gene matches: 4. This CDR3 is 15 amino acids long. Germline CDR1 MGHRA, CDR2 YSYEKL.

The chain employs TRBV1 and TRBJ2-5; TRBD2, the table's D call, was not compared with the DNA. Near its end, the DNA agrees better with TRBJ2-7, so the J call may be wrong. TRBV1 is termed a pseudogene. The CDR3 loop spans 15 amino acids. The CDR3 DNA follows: TGCACCAGCAGCCAAGTATTAAACCTCTCCTACGAGCAGTACTTC. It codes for CTSSQVLNLSYEQYF.

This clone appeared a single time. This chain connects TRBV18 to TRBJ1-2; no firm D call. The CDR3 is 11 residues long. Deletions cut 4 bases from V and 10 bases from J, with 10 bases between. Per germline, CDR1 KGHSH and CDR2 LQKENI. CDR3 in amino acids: CASSLGGDYTF. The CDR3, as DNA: TGTGCCAGCTCACTCGGCGGAGACTACACCTTC.

The CDR3 DNA sequence: TGTGCCAGCAGTTTTAGGACAGGTCCCTACGAGCAGTACTTC. Encoded protein: CASSFRTGPYEQYF. The chain couples TRBV27 to TRBJ2-7, with TRBD1 identical over 7 bases. Losses at the gene ends were 3 bases for V and 2 bases for J; bases not matched to a gene: 4. The CDR3 totals 14 residues. From germline, CDR1 is MNHEY and CDR2 SMNVEV (reference sequence).

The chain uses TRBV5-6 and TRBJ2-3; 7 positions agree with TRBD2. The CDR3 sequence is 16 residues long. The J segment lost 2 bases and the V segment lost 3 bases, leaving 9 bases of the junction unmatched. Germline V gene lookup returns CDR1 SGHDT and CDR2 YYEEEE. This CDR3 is CASSYKAGPSTDTQYF. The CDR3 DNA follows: TGTGCCAGCAGCTATAAAGCGGGGCCTTCCACAGATACGCAGTATTTT. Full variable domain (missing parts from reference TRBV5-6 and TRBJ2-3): DAGVTQSPTHLIKTRGQQVTLRCSPKSGHDTVSWYQQALGQGPQFIFQYYEEEERQRGNFPDRFSGHQFPNYSSELNVNALLLGDSALYLCASSYKAGPSTDTQYFGPGTRLTVL.

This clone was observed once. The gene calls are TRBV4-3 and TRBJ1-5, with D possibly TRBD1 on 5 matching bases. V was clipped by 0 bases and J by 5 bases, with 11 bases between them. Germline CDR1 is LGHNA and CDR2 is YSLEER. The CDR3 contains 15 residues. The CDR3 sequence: CASSQDPRVDQPQHF. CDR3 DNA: TGCGCCAGCAGCCAAGATCCCAGGGTTGATCAGCCCCAGCATTTT.

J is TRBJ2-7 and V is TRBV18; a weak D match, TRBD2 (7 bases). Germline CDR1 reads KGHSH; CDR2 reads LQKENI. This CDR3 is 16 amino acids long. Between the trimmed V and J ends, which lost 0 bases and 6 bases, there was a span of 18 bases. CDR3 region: CASSPPWGGAAPEQYF. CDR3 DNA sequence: TGTGCCAGCTCACCACCGTGGGGGGGGGCCGCCCCCGAGCAGTACTTC.

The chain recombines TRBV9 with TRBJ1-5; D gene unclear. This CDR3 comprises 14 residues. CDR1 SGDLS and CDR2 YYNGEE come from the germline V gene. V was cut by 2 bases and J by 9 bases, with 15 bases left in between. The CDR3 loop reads CASSVRPGAGPQHF. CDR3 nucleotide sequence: TGTGCCAGCAGCGTCCGTCCCGGTGCGGGGCCCCAGCATTTT.

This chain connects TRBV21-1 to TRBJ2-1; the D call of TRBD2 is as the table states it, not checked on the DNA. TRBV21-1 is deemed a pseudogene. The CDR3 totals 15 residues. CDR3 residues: CASSIGEAGGNEQFF. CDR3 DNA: TGTGCCAGCAGCATTGGTGAAGCGGGGGGGAATGAGCAGTTCTTC.